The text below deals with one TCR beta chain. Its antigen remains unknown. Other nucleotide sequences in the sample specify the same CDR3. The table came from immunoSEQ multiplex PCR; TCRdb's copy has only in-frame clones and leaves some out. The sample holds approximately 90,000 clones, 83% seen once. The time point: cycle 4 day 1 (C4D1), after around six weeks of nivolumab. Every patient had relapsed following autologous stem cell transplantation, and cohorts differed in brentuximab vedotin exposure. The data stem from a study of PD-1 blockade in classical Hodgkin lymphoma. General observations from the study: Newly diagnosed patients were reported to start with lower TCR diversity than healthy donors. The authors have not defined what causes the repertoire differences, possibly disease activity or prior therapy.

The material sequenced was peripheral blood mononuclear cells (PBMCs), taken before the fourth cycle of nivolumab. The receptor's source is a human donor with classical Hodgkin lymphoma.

The CDR3 DNA is TGTGCCATCAGTGAGTCGACAGATACGCAGTATTTT. Translating gives CAISESTDTQYF. The chain combines TRBV10-3 with TRBJ2-3; D unresolved. Germline CDR1 ENHRY, CDR2 SYGVKD. Trimming cost V 0 bases and J 3 bases, with 1 base left between them. The CDR3 is 12 residues long.